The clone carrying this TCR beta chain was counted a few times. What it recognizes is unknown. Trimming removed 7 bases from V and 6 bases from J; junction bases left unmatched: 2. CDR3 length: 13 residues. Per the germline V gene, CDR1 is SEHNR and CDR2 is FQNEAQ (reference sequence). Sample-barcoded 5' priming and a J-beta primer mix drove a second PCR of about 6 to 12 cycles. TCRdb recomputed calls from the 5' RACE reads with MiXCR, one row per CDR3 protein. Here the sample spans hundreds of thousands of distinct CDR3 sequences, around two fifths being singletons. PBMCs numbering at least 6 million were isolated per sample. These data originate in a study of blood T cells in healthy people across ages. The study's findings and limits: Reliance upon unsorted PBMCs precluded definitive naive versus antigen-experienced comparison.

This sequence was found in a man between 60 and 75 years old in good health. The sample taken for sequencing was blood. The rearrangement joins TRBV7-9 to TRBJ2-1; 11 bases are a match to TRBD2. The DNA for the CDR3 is TGTGCCAGCACCCTAGCGGGGGGCAATGAGCAGTTCTTC. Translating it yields CASTLAGGNEQFF.